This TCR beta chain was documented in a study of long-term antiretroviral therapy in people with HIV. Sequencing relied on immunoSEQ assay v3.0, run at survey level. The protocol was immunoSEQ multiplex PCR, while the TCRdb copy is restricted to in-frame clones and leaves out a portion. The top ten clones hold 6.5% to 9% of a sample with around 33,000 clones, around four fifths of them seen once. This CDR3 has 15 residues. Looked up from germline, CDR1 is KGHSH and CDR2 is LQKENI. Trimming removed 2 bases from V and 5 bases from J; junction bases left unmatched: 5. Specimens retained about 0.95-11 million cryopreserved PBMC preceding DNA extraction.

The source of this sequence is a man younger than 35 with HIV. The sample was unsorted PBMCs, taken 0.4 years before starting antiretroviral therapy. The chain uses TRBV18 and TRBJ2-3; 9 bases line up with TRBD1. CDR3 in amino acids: CASSPGQGSEDTQYF. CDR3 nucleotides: TGTGCCAGCTCACCAGGACAGGGGTCGGAAGATACGCAGTATTTT.